This T cell receptor beta chain was recorded in a study of blood T cells in healthy people across ages. General observations from the study: Changes in expanded clonotypes were possibly confounded, as the CMV status of donors was unknown.

The CDR3 has 11 amino acids. Per germline, CDR1 LNHNV and CDR2 YYDKDF (reference sequence). V was clipped by 3 bases and J by 11 bases, with 8 bases between them. Primed by a sample-barcoded 5' primer and a J-beta primer mix, a second PCR proceeded for about 7 to 11 cycles. Template switching added a 12-random-nucleotide identifier to every cDNA molecule. TCRdb re-called the 5' RACE reads with MiXCR, one entry per CDR3 protein. The sample shows 1,100,000 or so distinct CDR3 sequences, 35% to 55% of them seen only once. Donors were healthy Caucasian individuals from Russia aged roughly 6 to 100. Peripheral blood was drawn, about 9.1 milliliters per donor. The sample holds a few counts of this clonotype. The antigen remains undetermined.

Sequencing was carried out using blood. This chain uses TRBV15 with TRBJ1-5, with D unclear. The receptor was isolated from a woman aged 55-70 years in good health. The CDR3 DNA reads as TGTGCCACCAGCAGTGGATGGGCCCAGCATTTT. Translating it yields CATSSGWAQHF.